One sample yielded the 21 T cell receptor beta chains listed below, sequenced in a study of T cell repertoires in cytomegalovirus infection. One entry per CDR3 protein, called by TCRdb with MiXCR from the reads. The table has 450,000 to 650,000 distinct CDR3 sequences, about 40% seen once. These receptors have no known antigen. Sequencing used cultured PBMCs, obtained from culture after CMV antigen stimulation. These receptors were collected from a human donor in good health (CMV status not recorded). Some clones in this sample may be carry-over from other donors' samples.

This rearrangement joins TRBV7-2 to TRBJ2-3; 10 bases match TRBD2. Germline CDR1 SGHTA, CDR2 FQGNSA. With V trimmed by 3 bases and J by 3 bases, 9 bases remained unmatched. This CDR3 has 17 amino acids. The CDR3 region has the DNA TGTGCCAGCAGCTTCGGGCAGAGGGGACTAGCGACAGATACGCAGTATTTT. Translating it yields CASSFGQRGLATDTQYF.

The J gene is TRBJ2-3, the V gene TRBV12-3 or TRBV12-4, with D perhaps given as TRBD1 or TRBD2 (5 bases each). The CDR3 has 14 residues. Trimming removed 3 bases at V and 5 bases at J, with 12 bases between. The CDR3 protein is CASSLMGDVDTQYF. In DNA, the CDR3 is TGTGCCAGCAGTTTGATGGGGGATGTAGATACGCAGTATTTT.

This clonotype has more than one count but fewer than ten. The chain links TRBV19 to TRBJ1-2, with D hard to call. The CDR3 contains 14 residues. Trimming stripped 6 bases from V and 8 bases from J, with 19 bases between. The germline gives CDR1 LNHDA, CDR2 SQIVND (reference sequence). As DNA, the CDR3 is TGTGCCAGTAGCATGCAGACGGCTACAGAAGGCTACACCTTC. Its translation: CASSMQTATEGYTF.

The chain combines TRBV12-3 or TRBV12-4 with TRBJ2-7; no clear D gene. The CDR3 has 16 residues. V lost 4 bases, J lost 2 bases, and 18 bases lay in between. The CDR3 reads CASSSPVHARTYEQYF. The CDR3 DNA sequence: TGTGCCAGCAGTTCCCCCGTGCACGCCAGAACCTACGAGCAGTACTTC.

The chain carries TRBV25-1 and TRBJ1-2; possible D gene TRBD1, 5 bases. The V end was cut by 4 bases, the J end by 8 bases, with 17 bases between. The germline V gene has CDR1 MGHDK and CDR2 SYGVNS. The CDR3 contains 14 residues. For the CDR3, the DNA is TGTGCCAGCAGTGTTACAGGTTTATCTGAAGGCTACACCTTC. Translating gives CASSVTGLSEGYTF.

This clonotype was detected only once. This chain connects TRBV6-2 or TRBV6-3 to TRBJ2-2; D not resolved. The germline V and J ends were trimmed by 1 base and 6 bases, with 9 bases remaining between them. Germline V lookup: CDR1 MNHEY, CDR2 SVGEGT. The CDR3 is 14 residues long. The CDR3 DNA follows: TGTGCCAGCAGTTACTACGGATGGGCCGGGGAGCTGTTTTTT. This sequence encodes CASSYYGWAGELFF.

This clonotype came up once. The chain links TRBV12-3 or TRBV12-4 to TRBJ2-2; D possibly corresponds to TRBD2 (5 bases). V shed 5 bases and J shed 6 bases, with 19 bases lying between them. The length of the CDR3 is 16 residues. The CDR3 spells CASSLGLPVGAGELFF. DNA for the CDR3: TGTGCCAGCAGTCTCGGACTCCCCGTTGGCGCCGGGGAGCTGTTTTTT.

The rearrangement uses TRBV2 and TRBJ1-1; D is uncertain. Germline V gene lookup returns CDR1 SNHLY and CDR2 FYNNEI. The germline V and J ends were trimmed by 7 bases and 7 bases, with 10 bases remaining between them. The length of the CDR3 is 11 residues. CDR3 sequence: CASNFYFEAFF. DNA of the CDR3: TGTGCCAGCAATTTCTACTTTGAAGCTTTCTTT.

The genes are TRBV7-2 and TRBJ2-5; D gene uncertain. CDR1 is SGHTA and CDR2 is FQGNSA in the germline V gene. The V end was cut by 4 bases, the J end by 4 bases, with 10 bases between. The CDR3 totals 13 residues. DNA of the CDR3: TGTGCCAGCAGCTCAGCCACGGTAGAGACCCAGTACTTC. It codes for CASSSATVETQYF.

The chain links TRBV6-5 to TRBJ2-3; no reliable D call. CDR1 MNHEY and CDR2 SVGAGI come from the germline V gene. V was cut by 8 bases and J by 4 bases, with 13 bases left in between. The CDR3 loop spans 13 amino acids. Here the CDR3 DNA reads TGTGCCAGCCAGCAGGTGAACTCAGATACGCAGTATTTT. It translates to CASQQVNSDTQYF.

This clonotype was seen ten or more times. The rearrangement links TRBV12-3 or TRBV12-4 to TRBJ2-2; TRBD1 aligns across 8 bases. Unmatched junction bases numbered 4, after V lost 6 bases and J lost 1 base. This CDR3 is built from 15 residues. CDR3 amino acids: CASSPGQGNTGELFF. CDR3 coding DNA: TGTGCCAGCAGCCCCGGACAGGGGAACACCGGGGAGCTGTTTTTT.

In this sample, this clonotype turned up a few times. V usage is TRBV7-2 and J usage is TRBJ2-1; 10 bases are a match to TRBD2. Germline V gene data show CDR1 as SGHTA and CDR2 as FQGNSA. V gave up 5 bases and J gave up 16 bases; unmatched junction bases: 14. The CDR3 extends over 14 amino acids. CDR3 sequence: CASSPKRLAGVGFF. The CDR3 region has the DNA TGTGCCAGCAGCCCAAAGAGGCTAGCGGGAGTAGGATTCTTC.

The chain links TRBV12-3 or TRBV12-4 to TRBJ2-7; D is ambiguous. The CDR3 totals 13 residues. Trimming cost V 4 bases and J 5 bases, with 12 bases left between them. The CDR3 here is CASSSPPLHEQYF. The CDR3 region has the DNA TGTGCCAGCAGTTCCCCCCCCCTCCACGAGCAGTACTTC.

V is TRBV29-1 and J is TRBJ2-3; D gene ambiguous. V lost 4 bases, J lost 6 bases, and 14 bases lay in between. Germline V gene sequence: CDR1 SQVTM, CDR2 ANQGSEA. This CDR3 is built from 13 residues. In nucleotides, the CDR3 is TGCAGCGTTGGATCTTACATTCTCGATACGCAGTATTTT. This codes for CSVGSYILDTQYF.

The rearrangement links TRBV28 to TRBJ2-3, with D perhaps TRBD1 or TRBD2 (5 bases each). This CDR3 has 17 amino acids. The germline V gene has CDR1 MDHEN and CDR2 SYDVKM. V was trimmed by 8 bases and J by 2 bases, leaving 23 bases between them. The DNA for the CDR3 is TGTGCCAGCCGACCGGGTTCGGGACGGACTTTCACAGATACGCAGTATTTT. Its translation: CASRPGSGRTFTDTQYF.

J is TRBJ1-3 and V is TRBV5-1, with D unclear. The germline V gene has CDR1 SGHRS and CDR2 YFSETQ. The CDR3 is made up of 17 amino acids. Trimming shortened V by 1 base and J by 4 bases, and 18 bases separated the two germline ends. CDR3 region: CASSLMPAGGSGNTIYF. Here the CDR3 DNA reads TGCGCCAGCAGCTTGATGCCCGCCGGAGGGTCAGGAAACACCATATATTTT.

This clonotype has ten or more counts. The chain has TRBV7-8 and TRBJ1-2; 9 bases line up with TRBD1. The J segment lost 3 bases and the V segment lost 4 bases, leaving 6 bases of the junction unmatched. Germline CDR1 is SGHVS and CDR2 is FQNEAQ. The CDR3 is 15 amino acids. CDR3 sequence reads: CASSYKWTGDYGYTF. The CDR3 DNA follows: TGTGCCAGCAGCTATAAATGGACAGGGGACTATGGCTACACCTTC.

Regarding this clonotype: One base away lies a much larger clone, so this may be a sequencing read error. CDR3 region: CSAESDRFFTDTQCF. As DNA, the CDR3 is TGCAGTGCCGAATCGGACAGGTTTTTCACAGATACGCAGTGTTTT. The V and J genes are TRBV20-1 and TRBJ2-3; 7 bases agree with TRBD1. CDR3 length: 15 residues. Germline CDR1 is DFQATT and CDR2 is SNEGSKA (reference sequence).

This clonotype has a handful of counts. This chain joins TRBV20-1 and TRBJ2-5; D might be TRBD2 (6 bases). Germline loops: CDR1 DFQATT, CDR2 SNEGSKA (reference sequence). The ends were cut back, 0 bases at V and 4 bases at J, with 21 bases in the middle. The CDR3 extends over 17 amino acids. CDR3 sequence reads: CSARDGIAVPLGETQYF. The CDR3 nucleotides read TGCAGTGCTAGAGACGGGATAGCGGTTCCCCTTGGAGAGACCCAGTACTTC.

The rearrangement links TRBV5-1 to TRBJ1-2; 11 bases line up with TRBD1. V lost 6 bases to trimming and J lost 3 bases; unmatched junction nucleotides: 4. Germline V gene data show CDR1 as SGHRS and CDR2 as YFSETQ. The CDR3 is 14 residues long. The CDR3 sequence is CASTRDRGDYGYTF. The DNA for the CDR3 is TGCGCCAGCACCCGGGACAGGGGGGACTATGGCTACACCTTC.

The chain is built from TRBV20-1 and TRBJ1-1; D not resolved. This CDR3 region has 16 residues. Trimming left V 1 base short and J 1 base short, with 16 bases between. Germline V CDR1 and CDR2: DFQATT, SNEGSKA (reference sequence). In DNA, the CDR3 is TGCAGTGCTAGAGGGGCGAACCCCAAGAGGAACACTGAAGCTTTCTTT. It specifies CSARGANPKRNTEAFF.